This passage covers 18 T cell receptor beta chains from one sample sequenced in a study of CD8+ T cells in alopecia areata. Treatment in this sample: oral pan-JAK inhibitor, 5-10 mg twice daily. RNA extraction and reverse transcription yielded cDNA as sequencing template. Produced via immunoSEQ multiplex PCR; TCRdb's table is partial and in-frame only. The profile shows a few hundred thousand clones, more than 45% of them singletons. This material consisted of CD4+ T cells sorted from blood, taken at week 4, from a patient treated with tofacitinib. These receptors came from a human donor with alopecia areata.

This clone was picked up one time. V is TRBV20-1 and J is TRBJ2-7, with a possible D match to TRBD1 (6 bases). Germline lookup yields CDR1 DFQATT and CDR2 SNEGSKA (reference sequence). V lost 7 bases and J 3 bases, leaving 10 bases between the germline ends. The CDR3 runs to 11 residues. This chain's CDR3 is CSVSRGYEQYF. CDR3 coding DNA: TGCAGTGTATCCAGGGGCTACGAGCAGTACTTC.

Only a few counts were recorded for this clone. The chain recombines TRBV29-1 with TRBJ2-7; TRBD1 matches 8 bases. Unmatched junction bases numbered 9, after V lost 6 bases and J lost 5 bases. This CDR3 has 13 residues. The germline V gene encodes CDR1 SQVTM and CDR2 ANQGSEA. The CDR3 protein is CSVGRDRYNEQYF. As DNA, the CDR3 is TGCAGCGTAGGCCGGGACAGGTACAACGAGCAGTACTTC.

In this sample, this clone turned up a few times. The chain has TRBV28 and TRBJ2-5; D not resolved. Between the trimmed V and J ends, which lost 8 bases and 4 bases, there was a span of 11 bases. CDR1 and CDR2 (germline): MDHEN, SYDVKM. CDR3 size: 12 residues. CDR3 bases: TGTGCCAGCGTCTCGGCTGGAGAGACCCAGTACTTC. Translated, it gives CASVSAGETQYF.

This clone was counted only a few times. The chain employs TRBV9 and TRBJ1-6; D gene unclear. This CDR3 comprises 13 residues. Germline V gives CDR1 SGDLS, CDR2 YYNGEE. V dropped 4 bases and J dropped 9 bases, with 11 bases sitting between them. CDR3 region: CASSPLVGSPLHF. In nucleotides, the CDR3 is TGTGCCAGCAGCCCGTTAGTGGGTTCACCCCTCCACTTT.

At least ten counts were recorded for this clone. The chain recombines TRBV5-1 with TRBJ1-2, with TRBD1 identical over 7 bases. This CDR3 spans 14 amino acids. Germline V gives CDR1 SGHRS, CDR2 YFSETQ. With 0 bases clipped from V and 4 bases from J, the junction kept 3 bases outside the gene matches. The CDR3 loop reads CASSLGQGIYGYTF. In nucleotides, the CDR3 is TGCGCCAGCAGCTTGGGACAGGGCATCTATGGCTACACCTTC.

The rearrangement links TRBV9 to TRBJ1-6; 9 nucleotides align to TRBD1. V dropped 2 bases and J dropped 7; count of bases not matched to a gene: 7. CDR3 length: 16 amino acids. CDR1 and CDR2 from the germline V gene are SGDLS and YYNGEE. Here the CDR3 reads CASSVTGGAGNSPLHF. CDR3 sequence (DNA): TGTGCCAGCAGCGTTACAGGGGGCGCGGGGAATTCACCCCTCCACTTT.

This clone has just a few counts. DNA of the CDR3: TGTGCCAGCAGCGTAGGGTACAGTGGTGAGCAGTTCTTC. As protein: CASSVGYSGEQFF. The rearrangement joins TRBV9 to TRBJ2-1; D is undetermined. Germline V gene lookup returns CDR1 SGDLS and CDR2 YYNGEE. The V gene lost 0 bases and the J gene lost 9 bases, with 10 bases spanning the gap. This CDR3 comprises 13 residues.

V and J are TRBV30 and TRBJ2-1; D ambiguous. The CDR3 covers 16 residues. Germline V gene lookup returns CDR1 GTSNPN and CDR2 SVGIG (reference sequence). Trimming took off 1 base at V and 0 bases at J, with 13 bases between the two ends. This chain's CDR3 is CAWSGPSVSSYNEQFF. In DNA, the CDR3 is TGTGCCTGGAGTGGCCCTTCAGTAAGCTCCTACAATGAGCAGTTCTTC.

This clone has just a few counts. The CDR3 nucleotides read TGTGCCAGCAGCCTGAGACTAGTCCATGAGCAGTTCTTC. Encoded protein: CASSLRLVHEQFF. The genes are TRBV11-2 and TRBJ2-1, with D possibly TRBD2 on 6 matching bases. The CDR3 totals 13 residues. Germline V gives CDR1 SGHAT, CDR2 FQNNGV. Trimming stripped 5 bases from V and 8 bases from J, with 13 bases between.

The chain recombines TRBV7-3 with TRBJ2-7; 8 bases map to TRBD2. The CDR3 is 13 amino acids. J lost 7 bases, V lost 4 bases, and 6 bases had no gene match. Germline V gene lookup returns CDR1 SGHTA and CDR2 FQGTGA. The CDR3 bases are TGTGCCAGCAGCTCCGACCGGGAGGGTGAGCAGTACTTC. Translated, it gives CASSSDREGEQYF.

This clone has just a few counts. This chain links TRBV7-2 with TRBJ1-1, with 10 bases aligning to TRBD1. Germline V gene data show CDR1 as SGHTA and CDR2 as FQGNSA. The CDR3 has 13 amino acids. With 1 base clipped from V and 11 bases from J, the junction kept 4 bases outside the gene matches. The CDR3 sequence is CASSLGGQGWAFF. The CDR3 DNA reads as TGTGCCAGCAGCTTAGGGGGACAGGGGTGGGCTTTCTTT.

This chain uses TRBV18 with TRBJ2-7, with D possibly matching TRBD2 (6 bases). Germline V CDR1 and CDR2: KGHSH, LQKENI. The CDR3 runs 16 residues. V was pared by 0 bases and J by 3 bases, with 15 bases between. CDR3 in DNA: TGTGCCAGCTCACCACCGGTGACTAGAGGCAGCTACGAGCAGTACTTC. It translates to CASSPPVTRGSYEQYF.

The rearrangement joins TRBV29-1 to TRBJ2-6; D unresolved. Germline CDR1 is SQVTM and CDR2 is ANQGSEA. The V end lost 3 bases, the J end lost 2 bases, and 2 bases lay between the germline ends. The CDR3 spans 12 residues. The DNA of the CDR3 is TGCAGCGTTGATACTGGGGCCAACGTCCTGACTTTC. Protein sequence: CSVDTGANVLTF. Full variable domain (outside the CDR3, taken from reference TRBV29-1 and TRBJ2-6): SAVISQKPSRDICQRGTSLTIQCQVDSQVTMMFWYRQQPGQSLTLIATANQGSEATYESGFVIDKFPISRPNLTFSTLTVSNMSPEDSSIYLCSVDTGANVLTFGAGSRLTVL.

V usage is TRBV29-1 and J usage is TRBJ2-3; D is possibly TRBD1 (6 bases). The ends were cut back, 4 bases at V and 2 bases at J, with 10 bases in the middle. The CDR3 is 13 amino acids. The germline V gene has CDR1 SQVTM and CDR2 ANQGSEA. CDR3 DNA: TGCAGCGTTGGAGGGGGAAACACAGATACGCAGTATTTT. Protein product: CSVGGGNTDTQYF.

The sample holds a few counts of this clone. The rearrangement joins TRBV29-1 to TRBJ1-5; D uncertain. The ends were cut back, 7 bases at V and 3 bases at J, with 13 bases in the middle. Germline V CDR1 and CDR2: SQVTM, ANQGSEA. CDR3 length: 13 residues. The CDR3 protein is CSAADGINQPQHF. CDR3 coding DNA: TGCAGCGCTGCGGACGGAATCAATCAGCCCCAGCATTTT. Drawing the rest from reference TRBV29-1 and TRBJ1-5, the complete variable domain is SAVISQKPSRDICQRGTSLTIQCQVDSQVTMMFWYRQQPGQSLTLIATANQGSEATYESGFVIDKFPISRPNLTFSTLTVSNMSPEDSSIYLCSAADGINQPQHFGDGTRLSIL.

The chain couples TRBV23-1 to TRBJ2-3; D ambiguous. Being an ORF, TRBV23-1 has a function that is uncertain. This CDR3 comprises 16 residues. Trimming left V 6 bases short and J 1 base short, with 17 bases between. The CDR3 is CASSHPVRQGTDTQYF. The CDR3 DNA reads as TGCGCCAGCAGCCATCCCGTAAGGCAGGGCACAGATACGCAGTATTTT.

This clone was detected a few times. The CDR3 protein is CASSGFPGTGENYGYTF. CDR3 DNA: TGTGCCAGCAGTGGCTTCCCAGGGACAGGGGAGAACTATGGCTACACCTTC. The rearrangement uses TRBV25-1 and TRBJ1-2, with 10 bases fitting TRBD1. Per germline, CDR1 MGHDK and CDR2 SYGVNS. The CDR3 covers 17 residues. V lost 4 bases and J lost 2; bases outside the gene matches: 10.

This chain uses TRBV10-3 with TRBJ2-7, with 9 bases lining up with TRBD1. Trimming took 6 bases from V and 2 from J; bases not matched to a gene: 8. The CDR3 runs 15 residues. Looked up from germline, CDR1 is ENHRY and CDR2 is SYGVKD. CDR3 protein: CAISAGTGTPYEQYF. The CDR3 DNA is TGTGCCATCAGCGCCGGGACAGGGACTCCCTACGAGCAGTACTTC.